A selection of T cell receptor beta chains follows, all from one sample in a study of T cell responses to AZD1222 COVID-19 vaccine. Libraries were prepared by immunoSEQ multiplex PCR; TCRdb keeps only in-frame clonotypes and omits some of them. The table shows roughly 120,000 clones, with about nine tenths occurring only once. This material consisted of peripheral blood, taken on day 0 of AZD1222 vaccination. The receptors stem from an adult in good health. CDR3s include the opening cysteine and the closing phenylalanine or tryptophan. The D gene is left open where the match is weak. Clone sizes are given selectively: once, few, many, or a class where the clone is expanded.

V	D	J	size	DNA	CDR3
TRBV19	NA	TRBJ1-6	NA	TGTGCCAGTAGTATGTTGCGAAATCCGAATAATTCACCCCTCCACTTT	CASSMLRNPNNSPLHF
TRBV10-3	NA	TRBJ1-3	NA	TGTGCCATCAGTGAGTCGCTAGGGGGTGGAAACACCATATATTTT	CAISESLGGGNTIYF
TRBV30	NA	TRBJ2-7	NA	TGTGCCTGGAGTGTATATCGCCAGGGAATATACGAGCAGTACTTC	CAWSVYRQGIYEQYF
TRBV2	NA	TRBJ1-1	NA	TGTGCCAGCAGGGACCCACTCAGGTCGTCGACTGAAGCTTTCTTT	CASRDPLRSSTEAFF
TRBV15	NA	TRBJ2-7	NA	TGTGCCACCAGCAGGGACAGAACCTACGAGCAGTACTTC	CATSRDRTYEQYF
TRBV5-4	NA	TRBJ2-1	NA	TGTGCCAGCAGCTTGGTTAGTGAGCAGTTCTTC	CASSLVSEQFF
TRBV5-4	NA	TRBJ1-1	NA	TGTGCCAGCAGCTTGAAGTTAGCGGCGGACACTGAAGCTTTCTTT	CASSLKLAADTEAFF
TRBV5-4	NA	TRBJ1-1	NA	TGTGCCAGCAGCTGGAGGGGGGGGACTGAAGCTTTCTTT	CASSWRGGTEAFF
TRBV6-5	TRBD1	TRBJ2-5	NA	TGTGCCAGCAGTTACGACAGGGGCCAAGAGACCCAGTACTTC	CASSYDRGQETQYF
TRBV6-4	NA	TRBJ2-2	NA	TGTGCCAGCAGTGAGGGGGCCACCGGGGAGCTGTTTTTT	CASSEGATGELFF
TRBV11-3	NA	TRBJ2-5	NA	TGTGCCAGCAGCCTAGTCAGCCAAGAGACCCAGTACTTC	CASSLVSQETQYF
TRBV4-1	NA	TRBJ1-1	NA	TGCGCCAGCAGCCAAGATCGCGGGGCCAACACTGAAGCTTTCTTT	CASSQDRGANTEAFF
TRBV9	NA	TRBJ1-1	NA	TGTGCCAGCAGCACAGGACAGCTTTGGAACACTGAAGCTTTCTTT	CASSTGQLWNTEAFF
TRBV28	TRBD2	TRBJ2-5	NA	TGTGCCAGCAGTCCCGGACTAGCGGGGGCGTACCAAGAGACCCAGTACTTC	CASSPGLAGAYQETQYF
TRBV2	NA	TRBJ2-3	NA	TGTGCCAGCCTGCCTAGCTCCGTGGGTACCAGCACAGATACGCAGTATTTT	CASLPSSVGTSTDTQYF
TRBV23-1	TRBD1	TRBJ2-1	NA	TGCGCCAGCAAAAGGACAGGGGAACACTACAATGAGCAGTTCTTC	CASKRTGEHYNEQFF
TRBV5-4	TRBD2	TRBJ2-3	NA	TGTGCCAGCAGCCCCGGGGGCGGGGGGCCAGATACGCAGTATTTT	CASSPGGGGPDTQYF
TRBV19	TRBD1	TRBJ1-6	NA	TGTGCCAGTGGACCTGGGACAGTCCTATATAATTCACCCCTCCACTTT	CASGPGTVLYNSPLHF
TRBV14	NA	TRBJ2-1	few	TGTGCCAGCAGCCAAGAACCTCTTTATGGCTGGGCGGCCAATGAGCAGTTCTTC	CASSQEPLYGWAANEQFF
TRBV19	NA	TRBJ2-1	once	TGTGCCAGTACAAGGCAGGGATCGACTCCCCGTCTCAATGAGCAGTTCTTC	CASTRQGSTPRLNEQFF
TRBV18	NA	TRBJ1-1	NA	TGTGCCAGCTCACCACAGGGGGAACACACTGAAGCTTTCTTT	CASSPQGEHTEAFF
TRBV3-1/TRBV3-2	TRBD1	TRBJ2-1	NA	TGTGCCAGCAGCCAAGGACAGGGAGAGGGCAATGAGCAGTTCTTC	CASSQGQGEGNEQFF
TRBV27	TRBD2	TRBJ2-5	NA	TGTGCCAGCCGCCTCGGGACTAGCGGGGGCAGAGAGACCCAGTACTTC	CASRLGTSGGRETQYF
TRBV5-8	TRBD1	TRBJ1-2	few	TGTGCCAGCAGCTTACAGACAGGGAGCGGCTACACCTTC	CASSLQTGSGYTF
TRBV12-3/TRBV12-4	NA	TRBJ1-2	NA	TGTGCCAGCAGTGGCGTAAATGGCTACACCTTC	CASSGVNGYTF
TRBV30	NA	TRBJ1-3	NA	TGTGCCTGGAGTGTGAGTCGGACGAACACTGGAAACACCATATATTTT	CAWSVSRTNTGNTIYF
TRBV6-1	NA	TRBJ1-1	NA	TGTGCCAGCAGTGAAGCATTCGGCCAGAGGAACACTGAAGCTTTCTTT	CASSEAFGQRNTEAFF
TRBV30	NA	TRBJ2-6	NA	TGTGCCTGGAGAGAACTATCTGGGGCCAACGTCCTGACTTTC	CAWRELSGANVLTF
TRBV2	NA	TRBJ2-1	NA	TGTGCCAGCAGACAAGGACTGACCTACAATGAGCAGTTCTTC	CASRQGLTYNEQFF
TRBV7-6	TRBD2	TRBJ2-2	NA	TGTGCCAGCAGCCAGACGCTAGCGGGAGCCGGGGAGCTGTTTTTT	CASSQTLAGAGELFF